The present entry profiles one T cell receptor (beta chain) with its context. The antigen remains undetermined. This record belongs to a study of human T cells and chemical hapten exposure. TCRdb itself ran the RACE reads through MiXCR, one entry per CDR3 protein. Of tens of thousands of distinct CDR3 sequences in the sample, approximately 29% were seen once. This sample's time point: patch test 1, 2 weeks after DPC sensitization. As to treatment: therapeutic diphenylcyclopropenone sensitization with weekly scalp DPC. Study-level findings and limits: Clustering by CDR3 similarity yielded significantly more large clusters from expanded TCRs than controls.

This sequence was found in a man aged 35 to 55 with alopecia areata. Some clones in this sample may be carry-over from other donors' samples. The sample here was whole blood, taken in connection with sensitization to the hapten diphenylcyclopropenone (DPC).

The CDR3 bases are TGCGCCAGCAGCTTGGCCCAGCCCTACGAGCAGTACTTC. It translates to CASSLAQPYEQYF. The chain joins TRBV5-1 to TRBJ2-7; D is undetermined. V lost 0 bases, J lost 2 bases, and 6 bases lay in between. The CDR3 has 13 amino acids. The germline CDR1 and CDR2 sequences are SGHRS and YFSETQ.